The 29 T cell receptor beta chains listed next were all sequenced from one sample in a study of post-analysis software for immune sequencing data. Unique molecular identifiers featured in each of the TCR beta cDNA libraries. TCRdb ran MiXCR on the PCR reads and lists one entry per CDR3 protein. The sample contains about 160,000 distinct CDR3 sequences, around 36% of which appear only once. Source: blood, taken after autologous hematopoietic stem cell transplantation. The receptors stem from a girl between 10 and 17 years old with multiple sclerosis.

A remark on this clonotype: At one of its ends the junction is not consistent with the germline gene, which may arise from a read error. This rearrangement joins TRBV14 to TRBJ2-1, with 10 nucleotides matching TRBD2. CDR1 SGHDN and CDR2 FVKESK come from the germline V gene. The CDR3 is 15 amino acids. The CDR3 bases are TGTGCCAGCAGCCAGGGGACTAGCGTGTACAATGGGCAGTTCTTC. It specifies CASSQGTSVYNGQFF. Full variable domain (rest looked up from reference TRBV14 and TRBJ2-1): EAGVTQFPSHSVIEKGQTVTLRCDPISGHDNLYWYRRVMGKEIKFLLHFVKESKQDESGMPNNRFLAERTGGTYSTLKVQPAELEDSGVYFCASSQGTSVYNGQFFGPGTRLTVL.

This clonotype was counted a few times. V usage is TRBV4-3 and J usage is TRBJ1-2; D is unclear. CDR3 length: 14 residues. CDR1 and CDR2 (germline): LGHNA, YSLEER. Trimming stripped 5 bases from V and 0 bases from J, with 10 bases between. The CDR3 DNA sequence: TGCGCCAGCAGCATGCGGATAGCTAACTATGGCTACACCTTC. Its protein is CASSMRIANYGYTF.

The chain uses TRBV5-5 and TRBJ2-7, with 10 bases fitting TRBD1. J was trimmed by 4 bases and V by 3 bases; bases with no gene match: 7. The CDR3 has 15 amino acids. In germline, CDR1 is SGHKS, CDR2 YYEKEE (reference sequence). The CDR3 protein is CASSWTGQGVYEQYF. CDR3 nucleotides: TGTGCCAGCAGCTGGACCGGACAGGGGGTGTACGAGCAGTACTTC.

The table lists this clonotype with a few counts. The germline gene is not matched at one end of the junction; a read error may be the cause. J is TRBJ2-5 and V is TRBV9; D remains ambiguous. CDR1 is SGDLS and CDR2 is YYNGEE in the germline V gene. The CDR3 consists of 15 residues. The CDR3 spells CAGSADGTPGETQYF. The CDR3 DNA follows: TGTGCCGGCAGCGCCGACGGTACCCCCGGAGAGACCCAGTACTTC. Together with reference TRBV9 and TRBJ2-5, the CDR3 gives the full variable domain: DSGVTQTPKHLITATGQRVTLRCSPRSGDLSVYWYQQSLDQGLQFLIQYYNGEERAKGNILERFSAQQFPDLHSELNLSSLELGDSALYFCAGSADGTPGETQYFGPGTRLLVL.

A single count supports this clonotype. The rearrangement uses TRBV7-9 and TRBJ2-7, with D tentatively TRBD2 (5 bases). Germline CDR1 SEHNR, CDR2 FQNEAQ (reference sequence). The V and J ends lost 3 bases and 7 bases respectively, with 13 bases between them. The length of the CDR3 is 13 residues. The CDR3 reads CASSFSDVNEQYF. CDR3 nucleotide sequence: TGTGCCAGCAGCTTTAGCGATGTTAATGAGCAGTACTTC.

This clonotype was observed a handful of times. The chain combines TRBV12-3 or TRBV12-4 with TRBJ2-1; 7 nucleotides line up with TRBD1. Trimming took 3 bases from V and 7 from J; bases not matched to a gene: 15. The CDR3 covers 17 residues. CDR3 DNA sequence: TGTGCCAGCAGTTTGGGGTCCGAGGGGGCGGTGGGAAATGAGCAGTTCTTC. Translating it yields CASSLGSEGAVGNEQFF.

The chain couples TRBV4-1 to TRBJ2-1; a possible D gene is TRBD1 (7 bases). This CDR3 comprises 15 residues. Germline loops: CDR1 MGHRA, CDR2 YSYEKL. V gave up 8 bases and J gave up 3 bases, with 17 bases separating them. The DNA of the CDR3 is TGCGCCAGCGGGGGGACAGAAGATGACTACAATGAGCAGTTCTTC. It is translated as CASGGTEDDYNEQFF.

This clonotype was observed a single time. This chain links TRBV5-1 with TRBJ2-1; TRBD1 or TRBD2 may be the D gene (5 bases each). V was trimmed by 3 bases and J by 5 bases, leaving 18 bases between them. Germline V lookup: CDR1 SGHRS, CDR2 YFSETQ. The CDR3 covers 16 residues. CDR3 in amino acids: CASSSGTRGVNNEQFF. The CDR3 coding sequence is TGCGCCAGCAGCTCCGGAACTAGAGGGGTCAACAATGAGCAGTTCTTC.

A remark on this clonotype: This may be a read error, as it is one base from a much larger clone. J is TRBJ2-3 and V is TRBV7-3; 11 bases match TRBD1. CDR3 length: 14 residues. CDR1 and CDR2 (germline): SGHTA, FQGTGA. CDR3 bases: TGTGCCAGCAGCCGGACAGGGGGCACAGGTACGCAGTATTTT. Translation: CASSRTGGTGTQYF.

The rearrangement uses TRBV11-2 and TRBJ2-1; 12 nucleotides match TRBD2. Per the germline V gene, CDR1 is SGHAT and CDR2 is FQNNGV. The CDR3 spans 14 residues. The V and J ends lost 1 base and 12 bases, in that order; junction bases with no gene match: 4. The CDR3 loop reads CASSLGLAGVGQFF. DNA for the CDR3: TGTGCCAGCAGCTTAGGACTAGCGGGAGTTGGGCAGTTCTTC. Filled out from reference TRBV11-2 and TRBJ2-1, the complete variable domain reads EAGVAQSPRYKIIEKRQSVAFWCNPISGHATLYWYQQILGQGPKLLIQFQNNGVVDDSQLPKDRFSAERLKGVDSTLKIQPAKLEDSAVYLCASSLGLAGVGQFFGPGTRLTVL.

This clonotype was observed a few times. The chain is built from TRBV4-2 and TRBJ2-5; D is ambiguous. CDR1 and CDR2 (germline): LGHNA, YNFKEQ. The V end was cut by 1 base, the J end by 5 bases, with 20 bases between. The CDR3 has 17 amino acids. In nucleotides, the CDR3 is TGTGCCAGCAGCCAAGGAAGCTCGTCCTACCTGGGGGAGACCCAGTACTTC. Its protein is CASSQGSSSYLGETQYF.

This clonotype has just a few counts. The V and J genes are TRBV12-3 or TRBV12-4 and TRBJ1-2; 10 positions agree with TRBD1. This CDR3 region has 16 residues. With V trimmed by 6 bases and J by 4 bases, 11 bases remained unmatched. The CDR3 reads CASSQLTTGGGYGYTF. In DNA form, the CDR3 reads TGTGCCAGCAGCCAATTAACGACAGGGGGCGGCTATGGCTACACCTTC.

The V and J genes are TRBV24-1 and TRBJ2-7; D is undetermined. The germline gives CDR1 KGHDR, CDR2 SFDVKD. Trimming shortened V by 3 bases and J by 3 bases, and 2 bases separated the two germline ends. The CDR3 length is 11 residues. The CDR3 DNA reads TGTGCCACCAGTGATAGCTACGAGCAGTACTTC. It specifies CATSDSYEQYF.

This rearrangement joins TRBV29-1 to TRBJ2-7, with 7 nucleotides matching TRBD1. V gave up 4 bases and J gave up 1 base; unmatched junction bases: 1. There are 12 residues in the CDR3. Germline V lookup: CDR1 SQVTM, CDR2 ANQGSEA. CDR3 in amino acids: CSVGDRSYEQYF. The CDR3 DNA sequence: TGCAGCGTTGGGGACAGATCCTACGAGCAGTACTTC.

This clonotype was detected only a few times. V gene TRBV7-9 combines with J gene TRBJ2-1; no definite D call. Germline V gene sequence: CDR1 SEHNR, CDR2 FQNEAQ (reference sequence). Between the trimmed V and J ends, which lost 1 base and 10 bases, there was a span of 5 bases. The CDR3 is 11 residues long. CDR3 in amino acids: CASSLEMEQFF. CDR3 in DNA: TGTGCCAGCAGCTTAGAGATGGAGCAGTTCTTC.

V gene TRBV7-2 combines with J gene TRBJ2-5, with D unresolved. The CDR3 is 16 residues long. Between the trimmed V and J ends, which lost 5 bases and 5 bases, there was a span of 21 bases. Germline lookup yields CDR1 SGHTA and CDR2 FQGNSA. CDR3 nucleotides: TGTGCCAGCAGCCGTGGGGTTAGCATGTCGCGGGAGACCCAGTACTTC. Its protein product is CASSRGVSMSRETQYF. Full variable domain (missing parts from reference TRBV7-2 and TRBJ2-5): GAGVSQSPSNKVTEKGKDVELRCDPISGHTALYWYRQSLGQGLEFLIYFQGNSAPDKSGLPSDRFSAERTGGSVSTLTIQRTQQEDSAVYLCASSRGVSMSRETQYFGPGTRLLVL.

The CDR3 coding sequence is TGTGCCTGGGGGCAGGGGAGCTACGAGCAGTACTTC. Translation gives CAWGQGSYEQYF. V and J are TRBV30 and TRBJ2-7; D perhaps matches TRBD1 (6 bases). CDR1 GTSNPN and CDR2 SVGIG come from the germline V gene (reference sequence). V was cut by 5 bases and J by 3 bases, with 11 bases left in between. This CDR3 spans 12 amino acids.

The rearrangement joins TRBV20-1 to TRBJ2-1, with 8 bases aligning to TRBD2. The CDR3 extends over 15 amino acids. In germline, CDR1 is DFQATT, CDR2 SNEGSKA (reference sequence). The ends lost 6 bases at V and 8 bases at J; junction bases unmatched: 15. The CDR3 DNA follows: TGCAGTGCCGCGCACGGGCGAGCGGGAGTCGATGAGCAGTTCTTC. Protein sequence: CSAAHGRAGVDEQFF.

This sequence joins TRBV27 and TRBJ2-1; 7 nucleotides align to TRBD1. The germline V gene encodes CDR1 MNHEY and CDR2 SMNVEV (reference sequence). The J segment lost 10 bases and the V segment lost 7 bases, leaving 7 bases of the junction unmatched. CDR3 length equals 12 residues. CDR3 region: CASNYRGGEQFF. In DNA form, the CDR3 reads TGTGCCAGCAACTACAGGGGTGGGGAGCAGTTCTTC.

On this clonotype itself: Its ends do not fully match the called genes, so a read error is possible. The chain has TRBV20-1 and TRBJ2-1; D is ambiguous. This CDR3 contains 12 residues. The germline V gene encodes CDR1 DFQATT and CDR2 SNEGSKA (reference sequence). In nucleotides, the CDR3 is TGCAGTGCTAGGGCTGGGCCCAGAGAGCAGTTATTC. It encodes CSARAGPREQLF.

With respect to this clonotype: An end of the junction differs from the germline gene, which may be a read error. The chain has TRBV3-1 and TRBJ2-7, with D hard to call. The J call may be wrong; the DNA end is better matched by TRBJ2-5. Germline V gene lookup returns CDR1 LGHDT and CDR2 YNNKEL (reference sequence). This CDR3 comprises 15 residues. DNA of the CDR3: TGTGCCAGCAACCAAGATAGGGCGGCTAGGGAGACCCAGTACTTC. This encodes CASNQDRAARETQYF.

As to this clonotype: A read error may produce the germline difference seen at one junction end. The chain couples TRBV20-1 to TRBJ2-5, with 10 bases aligning to TRBD2. Per germline, CDR1 DFQATT and CDR2 SNEGSKA (reference sequence). The CDR3 is 15 residues long. CDR3 DNA: TGCAGCGCTAGGAAACCAGCGGGAGGGATAGAGACCCAGTACTTC. Protein sequence: CSARKPAGGIETQYF.

This clonotype occurred a few times. J is TRBJ1-2 and V is TRBV6-7; no clear D. TRBV6-7 is classed as an ORF, of uncertain function. The CDR3 runs 15 residues. V was clipped by 5 bases and J by 7 bases, with 20 bases between them. CDR3 sequence: CASSPRRRCGPGYTF. DNA for the CDR3: TGTGCCAGCAGTCCCCGGCGCAGGTGTGGTCCTGGCTACACCTTC.

The chain recombines TRBV7-2 with TRBJ1-6; tentatively, D is TRBD1 (5 bases). V was shortened by 4 bases and J by 16 bases, with 14 bases between the two germline ends. The CDR3 length is 12 residues. Germline lookup yields CDR1 SGHTA and CDR2 FQGNSA. For the CDR3, the DNA is TGTGCCAGCAGCTCCACTTGGGGGGAACTCCACTTT. Translation gives CASSSTWGELHF.

The chain employs TRBV20-1 and TRBJ2-1; D remains ambiguous. The CDR3 extends over 16 amino acids. CDR1 is DFQATT and CDR2 is SNEGSKA in the germline V gene (reference sequence). The V gene lost 0 bases and the J gene lost 0 bases, with 12 bases spanning the gap. CDR3 protein: CSARDLSTVSYNEQFF. The CDR3, as DNA: TGCAGTGCTAGAGATCTAAGCACAGTCTCCTACAATGAGCAGTTCTTC.

This clonotype was detected only a few times. This chain connects TRBV20-1 to TRBJ2-2, with 13 bases aligning to TRBD2. Germline-derived CDR1 and CDR2 are DFQATT and SNEGSKA (reference sequence). The CDR3 runs 14 residues. In DNA form, the CDR3 reads TGCAGGAATGGACTAGCGGGGGTCACCGGGGAGCTGTTTTTT. Translating gives CRNGLAGVTGELFF.

The gene calls are TRBV18 and TRBJ2-7; D may match TRBD1 or TRBD2 (6 bases each). V lost 1 base and J lost 9, with 10 bases in between. CDR1 KGHSH and CDR2 LQKENI come from the germline V gene. The CDR3 is 12 amino acids. This CDR3 is CASSPRRGRQYF. The CDR3 bases are TGTGCCAGCTCACCACGGAGGGGGAGGCAGTACTTC.

In its sample, this clonotype was seen many times. This rearrangement joins TRBV6-5 to TRBJ2-5, with D tentatively TRBD1 (8 bases). CDR3 length: 15 residues. Per the germline V gene, CDR1 is MNHEY and CDR2 is SVGAGI. Trimming pared 4 bases from V and 7 bases from J, leaving 19 bases between. CDR3 sequence reads: CASSFRTGSGGTQYF. The CDR3 DNA reads TGTGCCAGCAGTTTCCGGACAGGGTCGGGAGGGACCCAGTACTTC.

The chain is built from TRBV19 and TRBJ2-1, with a tentative D call TRBD1 (6 bases). The CDR3 consists of 15 residues. Deletions cut 3 bases from V and 8 bases from J, with 17 bases between. Germline CDR1 LNHDA, CDR2 SQIVND (reference sequence). The CDR3 nucleotides are TGTGCCAGTAGTATCTCCTTCATGGGGGCGGATGAGCAGTTCTTC. Encoded protein: CASSISFMGADEQFF.